These 24 T cell receptor beta chains came from one sample sequenced in a study of cytotoxic CD8 clonotypes in ibrutinib-treated CLL. Only in-frame clones appear in the TCRdb table, and some are missing; sequencing was by immunoSEQ multiplex PCR. The sample consists of around 310,000 clones, almost 80% of them appearing once. Here the sequenced sample was PBMCs, taken before ibrutinib treatment. Receptor source: a human donor with chronic lymphocytic leukemia.

A few counts support this clone. The V and J genes are TRBV2 and TRBJ2-7, with no clear D. V was pared by 3 bases and J by 6 bases, with 12 bases between. This CDR3 has 13 residues. Germline loops: CDR1 SNHLY, CDR2 FYNNEI. The CDR3 nucleotides are TGTGCCAGCAGTGACTCCCGGGCCTCCGAGCAGTACTTC. Protein sequence: CASSDSRASEQYF.

This chain links TRBV4-3 with TRBJ2-1; D possibly corresponds to TRBD2 (6 bases). CDR1 LGHNA and CDR2 YSLEER come from the germline V gene. This CDR3 has 16 residues. The V and J ends lost 0 bases and 7 bases respectively, with 16 bases between them. CDR3 loop: CASSQDFSVAENEQFF. CDR3 DNA sequence: TGCGCCAGCAGCCAAGATTTTTCCGTAGCGGAGAATGAGCAGTTCTTC.

This chain links TRBV10-3 with TRBJ1-2, with 7 bases fitting TRBD1. The V gene's germline CDR1 is ENHRY and CDR2 SYGVKD. Germline trimming cut 0 bases from V and 4 bases from J; bases unmatched to any gene: 11. CDR3 length: 17 residues. This CDR3 is CAISESSGTVGSYGYTF. CDR3 nucleotide sequence: TGTGCCATCAGTGAGTCGTCGGGGACAGTCGGCAGCTATGGCTACACCTTC.

In its sample, this clone was seen once. The chain is built from TRBV29-1 and TRBJ2-7; 8 bases line up with TRBD1. With V trimmed by 5 bases and J by 2 bases, 11 bases remained unmatched. Germline assignment: CDR1 SQVTM and CDR2 ANQGSEA. The CDR3 runs 15 residues. DNA of the CDR3: TGCAGCGTTACGCGACAGGGGAATGGAGCCTACGAGCAGTACTTC. It translates to CSVTRQGNGAYEQYF.

The V call is TRBV6-5, the J call TRBJ1-2; D is unresolved. The CDR3 contains 13 residues. V lost 6 bases and J lost 4, with 12 bases in between. Germline CDR1 is MNHEY and CDR2 is SVGAGI. The CDR3 sequence: CASSLRGIYGYTF. CDR3 nucleotides: TGTGCCAGCAGCCTTCGAGGGATCTATGGCTACACCTTC.

The chain employs TRBV5-4 and TRBJ2-7; the D gene is possibly TRBD1 (6 bases). The germline V gene has CDR1 SGHNT and CDR2 YYREEE (reference sequence). V was cut by 5 bases and J by 3 bases, with 18 bases left in between. CDR3 length: 15 amino acids. The chain's CDR3 is CASRHGQSHFYEQYF. The CDR3 DNA reads TGTGCCAGCAGACACGGACAGAGCCATTTCTACGAGCAGTACTTC.

The chain uses TRBV5-1 and TRBJ1-2, with 8 bases identical to TRBD1. The germline V gene has CDR1 SGHRS and CDR2 YFSETQ. With V trimmed by 4 bases and J by 7 bases, 18 bases remained unmatched. The length of the CDR3 is 17 residues. CDR3 sequence (DNA): TGCGCCAGCAGCCCAACTGCCACCGACAGGGGAGGAGGTGGCTACACCTTC. Its protein is CASSPTATDRGGGGYTF.

The gene calls are TRBV4-1 and TRBJ2-7; D ambiguous. This CDR3 is built from 11 residues. The ends were cut back, 1 base at V and 12 bases at J, with 10 bases in the middle. CDR1 and CDR2 from the germline V gene are MGHRA and YSYEKL. This CDR3 reads CASSQGGRVYF. The CDR3, as DNA: TGCGCCAGCAGCCAAGGCGGCCGAGTGTACTTC.

The rearrangement joins TRBV25-1 to TRBJ2-1; 8 bases line up with TRBD1. Germline CDR1 is MGHDK and CDR2 is SYGVNS. V trimming: 6 bases; J trimming: 9 bases; junction bases outside the gene matches: 4. CDR3 length: 12 amino acids. CDR3 sequence (DNA): TGTGCCAGCAGCTGGACAGGGATTGAGCAGTTCTTC. Translating it yields CASSWTGIEQFF.

The chain employs TRBV4-2 and TRBJ2-5; 8 positions match TRBD2. The CDR3 loop spans 16 amino acids. Germline V gives CDR1 LGHNA, CDR2 YNFKEQ. Losses at the gene ends were 0 bases for V and 4 bases for J; bases not matched to a gene: 7. CDR3 sequence (DNA): TGTGCCAGCAGCCAAGAACCAGCGGGAGTAGGAGAGACCCAGTACTTC. Its translation: CASSQEPAGVGETQYF.

The V call is TRBV18, the J call TRBJ2-3; 7 bases match TRBD2. The CDR3 length is 16 residues. The V gene end was trimmed by 1 base and the J gene end by 2 bases; junction bases not matched to a gene: 6. Germline assignment: CDR1 KGHSH and CDR2 LQKENI. The CDR3 bases are TGTGCCAGCTCACCACGGGCGGGAGAGTTCACAGATACGCAGTATTTT. The encoded protein is CASSPRAGEFTDTQYF.

This clone was seen once. This chain uses TRBV4-3 with TRBJ2-5; D remains unclear. Germline V gene data show CDR1 as LGHNA and CDR2 as YSLEER. V gave up 0 bases and J gave up 3 bases, with 11 bases separating them. The CDR3 is 15 amino acids. The CDR3 DNA sequence: TGCGCCAGCAGCCAAGATTTAACAGTCAAAGAGACCCAGTACTTC. Translation gives CASSQDLTVKETQYF.

The chain uses TRBV19 and TRBJ2-7, with 10 bases matching TRBD2. The CDR3 consists of 13 residues. After removal of 10 bases from V and 4 bases from J, the junction contained 7 bases not matched to a gene. Germline assignment: CDR1 LNHDA and CDR2 SQIVND (reference sequence). The CDR3 nucleotides are TGTGCCAATAGGGGACTAGCGTATTACGAGCAGTACTTC. Translated, it gives CANRGLAYYEQYF.

J is TRBJ2-7 and V is TRBV7-9; perhaps D is TRBD1 or TRBD2 (5 bases each). From germline, CDR1 is SEHNR and CDR2 FQNEAQ (reference sequence). V was clipped by 8 bases and J by 0 bases, with 14 bases between them. The CDR3 runs to 14 residues. CDR3 bases: TGTGCCAGCGTGCGCCTTGGGGGCTCCTACGAGCAGTACTTC. This encodes CASVRLGGSYEQYF.

This clone was counted a single time. The chain recombines TRBV4-2 with TRBJ2-1, with a weak D call TRBD1 (6 bases). The germline V and J ends were trimmed by 2 bases and 3 bases, with 8 bases remaining between them. The CDR3 extends over 14 amino acids. From germline, CDR1 is LGHNA and CDR2 YNFKEQ. DNA for the CDR3: TGTGCCAGCAGCCAAACCAGGGGCTACAATGAGCAGTTCTTC. Translation: CASSQTRGYNEQFF.

This clone was recorded a few times. The chain employs TRBV18 and TRBJ2-7; TRBD2 matches at 8 bases. V was pared by 1 base and J by 7 bases, with 9 bases of the junction left unmatched. The CDR3 totals 15 residues. Looked up from germline, CDR1 is KGHSH and CDR2 is LQKENI. The CDR3 region is CASSPLGAGEEEQYF. The CDR3 DNA reads as TGTGCCAGCTCACCACTTGGAGCGGGGGAGGAGGAGCAGTACTTC.

A single count supports this clone. The chain carries TRBV5-4 and TRBJ2-5, with TRBD1 as a possible D gene (6 bases). Between the trimmed V and J ends, which lost 6 bases and 1 base, there was a span of 16 bases. The CDR3 runs to 15 residues. Looked up from germline, CDR1 is SGHNT and CDR2 is YYREEE (reference sequence). The CDR3 DNA reads as TGTGCCAGCATGGGGACCAGGGGAACCCAAGAGACCCAGTACTTC. The encoded protein is CASMGTRGTQETQYF.

This clone was picked up one time. The V and J genes are TRBV6-4 and TRBJ2-1; 7 bases map to TRBD2. Germline CDR1 is MRHNA and CDR2 is SNTAGT. J was trimmed by 9 bases and V by 4 bases; bases with no gene match: 6. The CDR3 has 13 residues. CDR3 region: CASSALGGGEQFF. Written as DNA, the CDR3 is TGTGCCAGCAGTGCCCTGGGGGGGGGTGAGCAGTTCTTC.

The chain recombines TRBV5-4 with TRBJ2-5, with 12 bases that match TRBD2. The ends lost 3 bases at V and 5 bases at J; junction bases unmatched: 8. Germline V gene data show CDR1 as SGHNT and CDR2 as YYREEE (reference sequence). The CDR3 spans 16 residues. CDR3 region: CASSSGLAGWGETQYF. The CDR3 DNA is TGTGCCAGCAGCTCGGGACTAGCGGGCTGGGGGGAGACCCAGTACTTC.

Concerning this clone: A read error may account for a junction end that differs from germline. In nucleotides, the CDR3 is TGTGCCAGCAGTGAAGCCAGGCCAGACTTC. Its translation: CASSEARPDF. The J gene is TRBJ2-5, the V gene TRBV6-1; no reliable D call. The CDR3 is made up of 10 amino acids. Per the germline V gene, CDR1 is MNHNS and CDR2 is SASEGT.

V and J are TRBV27 and TRBJ2-7, with 7 nucleotides matching TRBD2. The V segment lost 0 bases and the J segment 6 bases; nucleotides outside the gene matches: 8. Germline CDR1 and CDR2: MNHEY and SMNVEV (reference sequence). The CDR3 is 15 residues long. This CDR3 reads CASSLSWQGGTEQYF. CDR3 nucleotide sequence: TGTGCCAGCAGTTTATCGTGGCAGGGAGGGACCGAGCAGTACTTC.

The V and J genes are TRBV7-8 and TRBJ2-7; D is tentatively TRBD1 or TRBD2 (5 bases each). The germline V gene encodes CDR1 SGHVS and CDR2 FQNEAQ. The CDR3 is 14 residues long. The V gene lost 5 bases and the J gene lost 1 base, with 12 bases spanning the gap. CDR3 coding DNA: TGTGCCAGCAGCCGTCCGGGACGTTCCTACGAGCAGTACTTC. Protein product: CASSRPGRSYEQYF.

This chain uses TRBV6-5 with TRBJ1-5; tentatively, D is TRBD1 (6 bases). V shed 7 bases and J shed 7 bases, with 17 bases lying between them. The CDR3 has 14 residues. The germline V gene encodes CDR1 MNHEY and CDR2 SVGAGI. In DNA form, the CDR3 reads TGTGCCAGCAAAACAGGACAGTATGACCAGCCCCAGCATTTT. It translates to CASKTGQYDQPQHF.

This rearrangement joins TRBV9 to TRBJ2-1; 13 bases are a match to TRBD2. The junction had 11 bases not matched to a gene; V was cut back by 4 bases and J by 10 bases. The CDR3 has 16 residues. Germline CDR1 is SGDLS and CDR2 is YYNGEE. The CDR3 bases are TGTGCCAGCAGCACCCACTCGGGACTAGCGGGATACGAGCAGTTCTTC. Protein sequence: CASSTHSGLAGYEQFF.